These 26 T cell receptor beta chains were all obtained from the same sample, sequenced in a study of blood T cell repertoires in COVID-19. Measured with immunoSEQ multiplex PCR; TCRdb has only the in-frame clones, and not every one. This table holds under 350,000 clones, less than 90% found once. The sequenced sample consisted of peripheral blood. The receptors here all came from a human donor in a cohort sampled during active COVID-19.

On this clone itself: Other nucleotide sequences in the sample specify the same CDR3. The genes are TRBV7-2 and TRBJ2-7; 9 bases align to TRBD2. The J segment lost 4 bases and the V segment lost 1 base, leaving 2 bases of the junction unmatched. Germline loops: CDR1 SGHTA, CDR2 FQGNSA. There are 14 residues in the CDR3. For the CDR3, the DNA is TGTGCCAGCAGCTTAGAGGCGGGAGGGTACGAGCAGTACTTC. Its translation is CASSLEAGGYEQYF.

V gene TRBV6-5 combines with J gene TRBJ2-2; D is perhaps TRBD1 (6 bases). The CDR3 runs to 14 residues. Trimming left V 6 bases short and J 0 bases short, with 8 bases between. CDR1 is MNHEY and CDR2 is SVGAGI in the germline V gene. The CDR3 DNA sequence: TGTGCCAGCAGGTCAGGGGCGAACACCGGGGAGCTGTTTTTT. It codes for CASRSGANTGELFF.

The CDR3: CASRAKRFGETQYF. CDR3 coding DNA: TGTGCCAGCAGAGCCAAGAGGTTTGGAGAGACCCAGTACTTC. The chain recombines TRBV3-1 (or the pseudogene TRBV3-2) with TRBJ2-5; D uncertain. The CDR3 length is 14 residues. Trimming removed 6 bases at V and 4 bases at J, with 15 bases between. Germline V gives CDR1 LGHDT, CDR2 YNNKEL (reference sequence).

This clone was observed a single time. This chain joins TRBV6-5 and TRBJ2-4, with D tentatively TRBD2 (5 bases). Germline CDR1 is MNHEY and CDR2 is SVGAGI. The CDR3 consists of 14 residues. The V end lost 6 bases, the J end lost 7 bases, and 16 bases lay between the germline ends. The CDR3 sequence: CASRHSGTGNIQYF. CDR3 sequence (DNA): TGTGCCAGCAGACACAGCGGAACGGGGAACATTCAGTACTTC.

The chain uses TRBV7-2 and TRBJ2-1; D is uncertain. The germline gives CDR1 SGHTA, CDR2 FQGNSA. CDR3 length equals 15 residues. Trimming removed 2 bases from V and 0 bases from J, with 8 bases in between. CDR3 in amino acids: CASSLLAASYNEQFF. In DNA form, the CDR3 reads TGTGCCAGCAGCTTACTGGCGGCCTCCTACAATGAGCAGTTCTTC.

The chain is built from TRBV18 and TRBJ2-1; 9 positions agree with TRBD1. The germline CDR1 and CDR2 sequences are KGHSH and LQKENI. V lost 5 bases, J lost 7 bases, and 9 bases stayed unmatched. The CDR3 is 15 residues long. The chain's CDR3 is CASSTRDRVKNEQFF. CDR3 DNA sequence: TGTGCCAGCTCAACCCGGGACAGGGTTAAGAATGAGCAGTTCTTC.

This clone has a handful of counts. This rearrangement joins TRBV7-8 to TRBJ2-7; 11 positions agree with TRBD2. This CDR3 has 14 residues. Germline values: CDR1 SGHVS, CDR2 FQNEAQ. V shed 5 bases, J shed 4 bases, and the junction held 4 bases outside the gene matches. The CDR3 coding sequence is TGTGCCAGCAGCGATGGGACTAGCGGTTACGAGCAGTACTTC. Its translation: CASSDGTSGYEQYF.

This rearrangement joins TRBV18 to TRBJ2-1; D is perhaps TRBD2 (5 bases). Germline V gene sequence: CDR1 KGHSH, CDR2 LQKENI. The CDR3 contains 17 residues. V was clipped by 0 bases and J by 0 bases, with 12 bases between them. CDR3 in amino acids: CASSPPRRASSYNEQFF. The CDR3 coding sequence is TGTGCCAGCTCACCACCGCGGCGGGCAAGCTCCTACAATGAGCAGTTCTTC.

This clone was counted only a few times. The gene calls are TRBV28 and TRBJ2-5, with no clear D. This CDR3 has 11 residues. The germline V gene has CDR1 MDHEN and CDR2 SYDVKM. Trimming shortened V by 4 bases and J by 4 bases, and 4 bases separated the two germline ends. Here the CDR3 DNA reads TGTGCCAGCAGTTGGGCAGAGACCCAGTACTTC. This gives the protein CASSWAETQYF. Full variable domain (rest looked up from reference TRBV28 and TRBJ2-5): DVKVTQSSRYLVKRTGEKVFLECVQDMDHENMFWYRQDPGLGLRLIYFSYDVKMKEKGDIPEGYSVSREKKERFSLILESASTNQTSMYLCASSWAETQYFGPGTRLLVL.

This chain uses TRBV2 with TRBJ2-2; D perhaps matches TRBD2 (5 bases). This CDR3 has 12 amino acids. Per the germline V gene, CDR1 is SNHLY and CDR2 is FYNNEI. V was clipped by 4 bases and J by 15 bases, with 15 bases between them. The CDR3 sequence: CASSVDQPGLFF. The CDR3 region has the DNA TGTGCCAGCAGTGTAGACCAACCGGGGTTGTTTTTT.

This chain uses TRBV3-1 (or the pseudogene TRBV3-2) with TRBJ1-4; maybe TRBD1 (6 bases). The CDR3 is 15 residues long. The V end was cut by 5 bases, the J end by 0 bases, with 10 bases between. CDR1 is LGHDT and CDR2 is YNNKEL in the germline V gene (reference sequence). In DNA form, the CDR3 reads TGTGCCAGCAGCGACAGGTTAGCAACTAATGAAAAACTGTTTTTT. It yields the protein CASSDRLATNEKLFF.

V gene TRBV7-8 combines with J gene TRBJ2-7, with 11 bases aligning to TRBD1. Germline CDR1 and CDR2: SGHVS and FQNEAQ. There are 14 residues in the CDR3. After removal of 5 bases from V and 2 bases from J, the junction contained 2 bases not matched to a gene. The CDR3 spells CASSLDRGPYEQYF. DNA of the CDR3: TGTGCCAGCAGCCTGGACAGGGGGCCCTACGAGCAGTACTTC.

This clone was detected once. This chain uses TRBV5-6 with TRBJ2-4, with 8 positions matching TRBD2. The J segment lost 0 bases and the V segment lost 5 bases, leaving 1 base of the junction unmatched. This CDR3 has 14 residues. Germline V lookup: CDR1 SGHDT, CDR2 YYEEEE. The CDR3: CASSLAGAKNIQYF. As DNA, the CDR3 is TGTGCCAGCAGTCTAGCGGGAGCCAAAAACATTCAGTACTTC.

The chain employs TRBV27 and TRBJ1-4; TRBD1 matches at 7 bases. Per the germline V gene, CDR1 is MNHEY and CDR2 is SMNVEV (reference sequence). V trimming: 6 bases; J trimming: 7 bases; junction bases outside the gene matches: 5. This CDR3 is 13 amino acids long. Written as DNA, the CDR3 is TGTGCCAGCAGAGGGGGCTCCGTTGAAAAACTGTTTTTT. Translating gives CASRGGSVEKLFF.

The chain has TRBV7-8 and TRBJ2-5, with D possibly matching TRBD2 (5 bases). The CDR3 contains 14 residues. Deletions cut 6 bases from V and 5 bases from J, with 16 bases between. Germline V gives CDR1 SGHVS, CDR2 FQNEAQ. The chain's CDR3 is CASSEPGKTETQYF. In DNA, the CDR3 is TGTGCCAGCAGTGAACCGGGAAAGACGGAGACCCAGTACTTC. Full variable domain (outside the CDR3, taken from reference TRBV7-8 and TRBJ2-5): GAGVSQSPRYKVAKRGQDVALRCDPISGHVSLFWYQQALGQGPEFLTYFQNEAQLDKSGLPSDRFFAERPEGSVSTLKIQRTQQEDSAVYLCASSEPGKTETQYFGPGTRLLVL.

V is TRBV9 and J is TRBJ2-3, with D maybe TRBD2 (6 bases). Germline V lookup: CDR1 SGDLS, CDR2 YYNGEE. V was shortened by 0 bases and J by 2 bases, with 10 bases between the two germline ends. This CDR3 contains 15 residues. The CDR3 coding sequence is TGTGCCAGCAGCGTAGACGGGAGCCACACAGATACGCAGTATTTT. Protein product: CASSVDGSHTDTQYF. The variable domain in full, completed from reference TRBV9 and TRBJ2-3, reads DSGVTQTPKHLITATGQRVTLRCSPRSGDLSVYWYQQSLDQGLQFLIQYYNGEERAKGNILERFSAQQFPDLHSELNLSSLELGDSALYFCASSVDGSHTDTQYFGPGTRLTVL.

This chain connects TRBV12-5 to TRBJ1-3; D call uncertain. The CDR3 length is 12 residues. Trimming shortened V by 11 bases and J by 4 bases, and 12 bases separated the two germline ends. Germline V gene sequence: CDR1 LGHNT, CDR2 FRNRAP. In DNA form, the CDR3 reads TGTGCTTCTGGGAGGGAGGGAAACACCATATATTTT. Encoded protein: CASGREGNTIYF.

CDR3 nucleotides: TGTGCCAGCAGCTCGGAGACCGGGGAGCTGTTTTTT. Its protein is CASSSETGELFF. The chain links TRBV7-9 to TRBJ2-2, with D uncertain. CDR3 size: 12 residues. Germline V gene data show CDR1 as SEHNR and CDR2 as FQNEAQ (reference sequence). Deletions cut 4 bases from V and 5 bases from J, with 5 bases between.

The chain employs TRBV28 and TRBJ1-2; 8 nucleotides align to TRBD1. The CDR3 loop spans 16 amino acids. The ends lost 0 bases at V and 4 bases at J; junction bases unmatched: 7. The germline CDR1 and CDR2 sequences are MDHEN and SYDVKM. The DNA of the CDR3 is TGTGCCAGCAGTTTATGGACAGGGGTGCAAAGCTATGGCTACACCTTC. Its translation is CASSLWTGVQSYGYTF.

The rearrangement links TRBV15 to TRBJ1-5; D might be TRBD1 (5 bases). The ends were cut back, 2 bases at V and 3 bases at J, with 14 bases in the middle. The CDR3 has 16 amino acids. Germline CDR1 reads LNHNV; CDR2 reads YYDKDF (reference sequence). Here the CDR3 reads CATSRSDSLLNQPQHF. CDR3 sequence (DNA): TGTGCCACCAGCAGATCTGACAGCCTTCTCAATCAGCCCCAGCATTTT. Full variable domain (remainder filled in from reference TRBV15 and TRBJ1-5): DAMVIQNPRYQVTQFGKPVTLSCSQTLNHNVMYWYQQKSSQAPKLLFHYYDKDFNNEADTPDNFQSRRPNTSFCFLDIRSPGLGDTAMYLCATSRSDSLLNQPQHFGDGTRLSIL.

This chain uses TRBV11-2 with TRBJ2-7, with D possibly matching TRBD1 (5 bases). CDR3 size: 14 residues. Germline loops: CDR1 SGHAT, CDR2 FQNNGV. V was pared by 5 bases and J by 0 bases, with 11 bases between. CDR3 sequence: CASSPDMTSYEQYF. In DNA, the CDR3 is TGTGCCAGCAGCCCGGACATGACCTCCTACGAGCAGTACTTC.

Written as DNA, the CDR3 is TGTGCCAGCAGCGCACAGGGCACCGGGGAGCTGTTTTTT. Translated: CASSAQGTGELFF. The chain employs TRBV9 and TRBJ2-2; D perhaps matches TRBD1 (6 bases). Germline V CDR1 and CDR2: SGDLS, YYNGEE. The CDR3 contains 13 residues. The V gene lost 3 bases and the J gene lost 4 bases, with 7 bases spanning the gap.

The chain has TRBV27 and TRBJ2-5; a weak D match, TRBD2 (5 bases). The CDR3 consists of 13 residues. CDR1 MNHEY and CDR2 SMNVEV come from the germline V gene (reference sequence). V dropped 8 bases and J dropped 4 bases, with 14 bases sitting between them. The chain's CDR3 is CASRTAGGETQYF. DNA of the CDR3: TGTGCCAGCCGGACCGCGGGTGGAGAGACCCAGTACTTC.

This chain joins TRBV6-2 or TRBV6-3 and TRBJ2-1; TRBD2 matches at 12 bases. This CDR3 has 16 residues. Germline values: CDR1 MNHEY, CDR2 SVGEGT. V lost 6 bases and J lost 9; bases outside the gene matches: 12. CDR3 sequence reads: CASSTYPKTSGSEQFF. The CDR3 nucleotides read TGTGCCAGCAGCACCTACCCGAAGACTAGCGGGAGTGAGCAGTTCTTC.

CDR3 coding DNA: TGTGCCAGCAGTCCAATCCGACGGGGGGGCATAGAGACCCAGTACTTC. Amino acid sequence: CASSPIRRGGIETQYF. The rearrangement uses TRBV27 and TRBJ2-5; TRBD2 matches at 8 bases. The V segment lost 5 bases and the J segment 4 bases; nucleotides outside the gene matches: 12. The germline V gene encodes CDR1 MNHEY and CDR2 SMNVEV (reference sequence). CDR3 length: 16 amino acids.

The chain has TRBV3-1 (or the pseudogene TRBV3-2) and TRBJ2-7; 8 bases match TRBD2. The CDR3 is made up of 15 amino acids. The ends lost 1 base at V and 1 base at J; junction bases unmatched: 3. Per germline, CDR1 LGHDT and CDR2 YNNKEL (reference sequence). DNA for the CDR3: TGTGCCAGCAGCCAAGCGGGAGGGGGATCCTACGAGCAGTACTTC. It specifies CASSQAGGGSYEQYF.